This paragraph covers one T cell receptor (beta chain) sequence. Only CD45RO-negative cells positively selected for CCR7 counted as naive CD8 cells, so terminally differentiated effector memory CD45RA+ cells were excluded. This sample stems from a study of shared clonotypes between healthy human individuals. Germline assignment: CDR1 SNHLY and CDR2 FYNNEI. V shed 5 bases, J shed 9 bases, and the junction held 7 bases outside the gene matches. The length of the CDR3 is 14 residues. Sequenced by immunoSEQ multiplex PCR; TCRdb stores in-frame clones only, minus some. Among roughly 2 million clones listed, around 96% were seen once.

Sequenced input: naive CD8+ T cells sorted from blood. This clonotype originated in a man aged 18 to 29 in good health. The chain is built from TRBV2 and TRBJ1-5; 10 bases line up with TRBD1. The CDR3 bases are TGTGCCAGCAGTCCCGGGACAGGGGTTTGGCCCCAGCATTTT. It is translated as CASSPGTGVWPQHF. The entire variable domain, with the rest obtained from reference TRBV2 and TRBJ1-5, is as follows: EPEVTQTPSHQVTQMGQEVILRCVPISNHLYFYWYRQILGQKVEFLVSFYNNEISEKSEIFDDQFSVERPDGSNFTLKIRSTKLEDSAMYFCASSPGTGVWPQHFGDGTRLSIL.